Listed below are T cell receptor beta chains from one sample, sequenced in a study of T cell responses to AZD1222 COVID-19 vaccine. Data came from immunoSEQ multiplex PCR; TCRdb stores just in-frame clones and leaves some out. The table lists more than 85,000 clones, 81% of them singletons. The sample here was peripheral blood, taken on day 0 of AZD1222 vaccination. The receptors originated from an adult in good health. CDR3s include the opening cysteine and the closing phenylalanine or tryptophan. Fields, in order: clone size, V gene, D gene, J gene, CDR3 protein, CDR3 DNA. D genes are given only for firm matches. Clone size, where shown, is once, few, many, or a class for clones that have expanded.

once	TRBV7-9	-	TRBJ2-5	CASSQTETQYF	TGTGCCAGCAGCCAAACGGAGACCCAGTACTTC
-	TRBV28	-	TRBJ1-2	CASSQQGIGYTF	TGTGCCAGCAGTCAACAGGGAATCGGCTACACCTTC
-	TRBV19	-	TRBJ1-2	CASAPTGPNYGYTF	TGTGCCAGTGCCCCTACAGGACCGAACTATGGCTACACCTTC
-	TRBV5-1	-	TRBJ1-1	CASSLVGEDTEAFF	TGCGCCAGCAGCTTGGTGGGGGAGGACACTGAAGCTTTCTTT
-	TRBV6-5	TRBD1	TRBJ2-7	CASSYQGQGAYEQYF	TGTGCCAGCAGTTACCAGGGACAGGGGGCCTACGAGCAGTACTTC
-	TRBV28	TRBD2	TRBJ2-2	CASRKLAGGTTGELFF	TGTGCCAGCAGAAAGCTAGCGGGAGGCACCACCGGGGAGCTGTTTTTT
-	TRBV5-4	TRBD1	TRBJ1-4	CASSRHKTGDDEKLFF	TGTGCCAGCAGTCGCCATAAGACAGGGGATGATGAAAAACTGTTTTTT
-	TRBV15	-	TRBJ1-5	CATSRAGSSNQPQHF	TGTGCCACCAGCAGAGCGGGTTCTAGCAATCAGCCCCAGCATTTT
-	TRBV29-1	TRBD1	TRBJ2-1	CSVMQGARKNEQFF	TGCAGCGTCATGCAGGGGGCTAGGAAAAATGAGCAGTTCTTC
-	TRBV5-1	-	TRBJ2-5	CASSLAAAQETQYF	TGCGCCAGCAGCTTGGCGGCCGCTCAAGAGACCCAGTACTTC
-	TRBV7-2	-	TRBJ1-3	CASSFPTRGNTIYF	TGTGCCAGCAGCTTTCCTACGCGTGGAAACACCATATATTTT
-	TRBV5-6	-	TRBJ2-6	CASSLRSSSGANVLTF	TGTGCCAGCAGCTTGAGGAGTTCTTCTGGGGCCAACGTCCTGACTTTC
-	TRBV5-6	-	TRBJ2-2	CASSLSSRVNTGELFF	TGTGCCAGCAGCTTGAGTTCCAGGGTTAACACCGGGGAGCTGTTTTTT
few	TRBV2	-	TRBJ1-6	CARGKQGFSYNSPLHF	TGTGCCAGAGGAAAGCAGGGTTTCTCCTATAATTCACCCCTCCACTTT
few	TRBV7-1	TRBD2	TRBJ2-3	CASSSTHYGIGIAGGQTGTDTQYF	TGTGCCAGCAGCTCAACCCATTATGGGATAGGAATAGCGGGGGGGCAGACGGGCACAGATACGCAGTATTTT
-	TRBV6-1	-	TRBJ1-3	CASSDMAGNTIYF	TGTGCCAGCAGTGATATGGCTGGAAACACCATATATTTT
-	TRBV5-4	-	TRBJ2-4	CASSFEGTNIQYF	TGTGCCAGCAGCTTTGAAGGGACCAACATTCAGTACTTC
-	TRBV5-1	-	TRBJ2-6	CASSFRGDGANVLTF	TGCGCCAGCAGCTTCCGAGGGGATGGGGCCAACGTCCTGACTTTC
-	TRBV6-6	-	TRBJ1-6	CASSSPRDIYSPLHF	TGTGCCAGCAGTTCACCCCGGGACATTTATTCACCCCTCCACTTT
-	TRBV27	TRBD1	TRBJ2-7	CASSLLDRGYEQYF	TGTGCCAGCAGTTTATTGGACAGGGGATACGAGCAGTACTTC
-	TRBV7-8	-	TRBJ1-6	CASNAPRWGSPLHF	TGTGCCAGCAACGCTCCCCGGTGGGGTTCACCCCTCCACTTT
-	TRBV18	TRBD1	TRBJ1-6	CASSQPGQPGSYNSPLHF	TGTGCCAGCTCACAACCGGGACAGCCAGGCTCCTATAATTCACCCCTCCACTTT
-	TRBV20-1	-	TRBJ2-7	CSGSRGNEQYF	TGCAGTGGAAGCAGGGGAAACGAGCAGTACTTC
-	TRBV4-3	-	TRBJ2-2	CASSQPGIGLFF	TGCGCCAGCAGCCAGCCGGGGATTGGGCTGTTTTTT
-	TRBV28	-	TRBJ1-2	CASSLEGRLGGYTF	TGTGCCAGCAGTTTAGAAGGGCGATTAGGAGGCTACACCTTC
once	TRBV5-1	TRBD1	TRBJ1-5	CASSPGTGGYDQPQHF	TGCGCCAGCAGCCCCGGGACAGGGGGTTACGATCAGCCCCAGCATTTT
-	TRBV27	-	TRBJ2-7	CASRRRASSYEQYF	TGTGCCAGCCGACGGAGGGCCAGCTCCTACGAGCAGTACTTC
-	TRBV28	-	TRBJ1-6	CASQTQAGTGSPLHF	TGTGCCAGTCAAACCCAGGCCGGTACGGGATCACCCCTCCACTTT
-	TRBV6-2/TRBV6-3	-	TRBJ1-5	CASSRQIGNQPQHF	TGTGCCAGCAGTCGACAGATCGGCAATCAGCCCCAGCATTTT
-	TRBV24-1	-	TRBJ2-1	CATSDWEGSYNEQFF	TGTGCCACCAGTGATTGGGAAGGCTCCTACAATGAGCAGTTCTTC
-	TRBV6-5	-	TRBJ2-1	CASSSGTDYEQFF	TGTGCCAGCAGTAGTGGAACGGACTATGAGCAGTTCTTC
-	TRBV18	-	TRBJ2-2	CASSPKLGARTGELFF	TGTGCCAGCTCACCAAAGTTGGGGGCGCGGACCGGGGAGCTGTTTTTT
-	TRBV12-3/TRBV12-4	TRBD2	TRBJ2-7	CASTRTSGGEQYF	TGTGCCAGCACTCGGACTAGCGGGGGCGAGCAGTACTTC
-	TRBV11-1	-	TRBJ2-7	CASSHRDEQYF	TGTGCCAGCAGCCACAGGGACGAGCAGTACTTC
few	TRBV18	-	TRBJ1-4	CASSRDIATNEKLFF	TGTGCCAGCTCACGAGACATAGCAACTAATGAAAAACTGTTTTTT
-	TRBV9	-	TRBJ2-7	CASSVLDSYSYEQYF	TGTGCCAGCAGCGTACTAGACAGTTACTCCTACGAGCAGTACTTC
few	TRBV11-2	TRBD2	TRBJ2-7	CASSPRRGTSGGSSYEQYF	TGTGCCAGCAGCCCTCGCCGTGGGACTAGCGGGGGTTCTAGTTACGAGCAGTACTTC
-	TRBV19	TRBD1	TRBJ1-6	CASSGTGGRVSPLHF	TGTGCCAGTAGTGGCACAGGGGGCAGGGTTTCACCCCTCCACTTT
few	TRBV13	TRBD2	TRBJ2-2	CASSLPLAGEAGELFF	TGTGCCAGCAGCCTCCCTTTAGCGGGAGAGGCCGGGGAGCTGTTTTTT
-	TRBV28	-	TRBJ1-5	CASSPTGGGPQHF	TGTGCCAGCAGCCCGACCGGGGGCGGACCCCAGCATTTT
-	TRBV11-2	-	TRBJ1-1	CASSLFGGSNTEAFF	TGTGCCAGCAGCTTATTTGGGGGCTCGAACACTGAAGCTTTCTTT
-	TRBV28	-	TRBJ1-1	CASSPGFNTEAFF	TGTGCCAGCAGCCCAGGTTTTAACACTGAAGCTTTCTTT